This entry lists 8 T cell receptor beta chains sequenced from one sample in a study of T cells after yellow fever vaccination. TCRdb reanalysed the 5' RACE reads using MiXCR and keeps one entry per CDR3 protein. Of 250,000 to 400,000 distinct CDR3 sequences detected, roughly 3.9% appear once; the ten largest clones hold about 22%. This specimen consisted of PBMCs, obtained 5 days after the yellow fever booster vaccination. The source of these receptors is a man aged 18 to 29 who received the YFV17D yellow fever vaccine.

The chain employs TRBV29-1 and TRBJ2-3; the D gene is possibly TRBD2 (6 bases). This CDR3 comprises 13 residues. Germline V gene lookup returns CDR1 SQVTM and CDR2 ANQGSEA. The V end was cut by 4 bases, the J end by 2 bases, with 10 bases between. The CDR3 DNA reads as TGCAGCGTTGTTGCGGGATCCACAGATACGCAGTATTTT. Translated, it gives CSVVAGSTDTQYF.

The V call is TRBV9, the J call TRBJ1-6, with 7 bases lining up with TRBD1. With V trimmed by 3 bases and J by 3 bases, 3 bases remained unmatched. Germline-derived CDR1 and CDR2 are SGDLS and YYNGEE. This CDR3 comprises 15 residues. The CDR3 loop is CASSASGGYNSPLHF. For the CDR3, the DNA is TGTGCCAGCAGCGCGTCAGGGGGCTATAATTCACCCCTCCACTTT.

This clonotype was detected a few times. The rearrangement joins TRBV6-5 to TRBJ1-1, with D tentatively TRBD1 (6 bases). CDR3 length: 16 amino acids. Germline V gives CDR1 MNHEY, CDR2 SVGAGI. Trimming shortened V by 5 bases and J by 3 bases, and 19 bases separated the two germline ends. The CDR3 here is CASSPAGGPRYTEAFF. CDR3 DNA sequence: TGTGCCAGCAGTCCCGCGGGGGGGCCGAGGTACACTGAAGCTTTCTTT.

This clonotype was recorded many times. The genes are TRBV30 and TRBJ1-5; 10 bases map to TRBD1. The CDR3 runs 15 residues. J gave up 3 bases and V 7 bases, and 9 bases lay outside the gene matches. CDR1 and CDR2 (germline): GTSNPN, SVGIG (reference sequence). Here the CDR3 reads CASSDRGLYNQPQHF. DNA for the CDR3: TGTGCCTCGAGCGACAGGGGGCTATACAATCAGCCCCAGCATTTT.

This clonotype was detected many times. The DNA for the CDR3 is TGTGCCAGCAGCTTATCGTTCCCAGGGGGAACCGGGGAGCTGTTTTTT. Its translation: CASSLSFPGGTGELFF. The V gene is TRBV7-2, the J gene TRBJ2-2; 7 nucleotides match TRBD1. CDR3 length: 16 residues. Germline assignment: CDR1 SGHTA and CDR2 FQGNSA. The J segment lost 5 bases and the V segment lost 2 bases, leaving 8 bases of the junction unmatched.

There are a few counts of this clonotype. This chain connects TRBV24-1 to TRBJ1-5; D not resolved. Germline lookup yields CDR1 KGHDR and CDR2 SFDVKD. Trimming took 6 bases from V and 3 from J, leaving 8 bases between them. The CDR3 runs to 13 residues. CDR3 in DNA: TGTGCCACCAGTTGGGCAGACAATCAGCCCCAGCATTTT. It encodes CATSWADNQPQHF.

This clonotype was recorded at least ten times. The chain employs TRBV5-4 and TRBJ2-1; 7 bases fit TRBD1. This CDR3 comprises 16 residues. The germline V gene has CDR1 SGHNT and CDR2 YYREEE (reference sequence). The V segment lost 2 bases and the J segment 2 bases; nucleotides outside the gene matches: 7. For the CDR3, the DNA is TGTGCCAGCAGCTTAAGACAGGGCAGCACCTACAATGAGCAGTTCTTC. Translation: CASSLRQGSTYNEQFF.

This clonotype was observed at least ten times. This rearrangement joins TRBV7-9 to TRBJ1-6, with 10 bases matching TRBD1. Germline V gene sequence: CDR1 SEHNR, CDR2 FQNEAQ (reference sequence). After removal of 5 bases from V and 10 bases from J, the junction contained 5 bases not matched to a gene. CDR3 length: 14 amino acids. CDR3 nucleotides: TGTGCCAGCAGCCCTGGACAGGGGGAATCACCCCTCCACTTT. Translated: CASSPGQGESPLHF.